Below are 5 T cell receptor beta chains sequenced from a single sample in a study of molecular identifiers for immune sequencing clone quantification (dated by TCRdb to 2017 to 2018). Library construction relied on PCR. Sequenced on an Illumina HiSeq 4000. In TCRdb, the public reads were trimmed at Q25 with fastp and aligned with MiXCR, with productive beta chains retained. Each entry merges the rows of one CDR3 protein and shows their most common DNA and genes. Counted in this sample were about 320,000 distinct CDR3 sequences; around 21% of them appeared once. Jointly, the top ten make up approximately 0.85% of the sample. The sequencing input was naive CD8+ T cells from blood, with Jurkat cell RNA spiked in. The cell subset or site tag for this specimen amounts to: FACS-sorted CD8+CD4-CCR7+CD45RA+ naive T cells. These receptor sequences come from a human donor in good health. Some libraries in this study had Jurkat cell RNA spiked in.

A few counts support this clonotype. V and J are TRBV24-1 and TRBJ2-3; 7 bases align to TRBD2. This CDR3 is 17 amino acids long. Germline assignment: CDR1 KGHDR and CDR2 SFDVKD. V was clipped by 0 bases and J by 0 bases; unmatched bases: 5. CDR3 sequence (DNA): TGTGCCACCAGTGATTTGCCTAGCGGACATAGCACAGATACGCAGTATTTT. Amino acids: CATSDLPSGHSTDTQYF.

This chain uses TRBV13 with TRBJ2-3; 8 bases agree with TRBD2. CDR1 and CDR2 (germline): PRHDT, FYEKMQ (reference sequence). The CDR3 has 16 residues. After removal of 3 bases from V and 0 bases from J, the junction contained 5 bases not matched to a gene. CDR3 region: CASSFLSGGSTDTQYF. In nucleotides, the CDR3 is TGTGCCAGCAGCTTTCTGAGCGGGGGAAGCACAGATACGCAGTATTTT. The full variable domain, its missing parts supplied by reference TRBV13 and TRBJ2-3, is AAGVIQSPRHLIKEKRETATLKCYPIPRHDTVYWYQQGPGQDPQFLISFYEKMQSDKGSIPDRFSAQQFSDYHSELNMSSLELGDSALYFCASSFLSGGSTDTQYFGPGTRLTVL.

Many counts were recorded for this clonotype. This chain joins TRBV12-3 or TRBV12-4 and TRBJ2-3; no clear D. The CDR3 length is 12 residues. Trimming took off 4 bases at V and 9 bases at J, with 11 bases between the two ends. CDR3 nucleotides: TGTGCCAGCAGTTCACACAGCGAGACGCAGTATTTT. Its protein product is CASSSHSETQYF.

This clonotype was recorded many times. The CDR3 DNA sequence: TGTGCCAGCAGCTTATCGTCTAGCGGGAGGGCCGATACGCAGTATTTT. Protein sequence: CASSLSSSGRADTQYF. This chain uses TRBV7-6 with TRBJ2-3, with 12 bases lining up with TRBD2. The junction had 6 bases not matched to a gene; V was cut back by 2 bases and J by 6 bases. This CDR3 comprises 16 residues. Germline V gives CDR1 SGHVS, CDR2 FNYEAQ.

This clonotype was detected many times. The gene calls are TRBV6-6 and TRBJ1-1, with a possible D match to TRBD1 (6 bases). Germline V CDR1 and CDR2: MNHNY, SVGAGI (reference sequence). The CDR3 length is 12 residues. The V and J ends lost 6 bases and 3 bases respectively, with 8 bases between them. CDR3 residues: CASRKGDTEAFF. In DNA form, the CDR3 reads TGTGCCAGCAGGAAGGGGGACACTGAAGCTTTCTTT.